The table lists the clone carrying this T cell receptor beta chain with a few counts. This entry comes from a study of patients and donors after allogeneic stem cell transplantation. The CDR3 is 15 residues long. Germline CDR1 SGHTA, CDR2 FQGTGA. The V segment lost 2 bases and the J segment 1 base; nucleotides outside the gene matches: 3. TCRdb recomputed calls from the RT-PCR reads with MiXCR, one row per CDR3 protein. The sample comprises around 150,000 distinct CDR3 sequences, approximately 37% of which are singletons, and about 50% rests with the top ten. The clonotype comes from a human donor who was either an allogeneic HSCT recipient or a stem cell or donor lymphocyte infusion donor (not recorded which). It is not recorded whose cells these are; they may come from a transplant donor. The chain is built from TRBV7-3 and TRBJ1-1; 8 bases line up with TRBD1. Sequencing was done on a sample of blood, either unsorted or a sorted T cell fraction (not recorded which). The CDR3: CASSLGQGPNTEAFF. DNA for the CDR3: TGTGCCAGCAGCTTAGGACAGGGACCGAACACTGAAGCTTTCTTT.